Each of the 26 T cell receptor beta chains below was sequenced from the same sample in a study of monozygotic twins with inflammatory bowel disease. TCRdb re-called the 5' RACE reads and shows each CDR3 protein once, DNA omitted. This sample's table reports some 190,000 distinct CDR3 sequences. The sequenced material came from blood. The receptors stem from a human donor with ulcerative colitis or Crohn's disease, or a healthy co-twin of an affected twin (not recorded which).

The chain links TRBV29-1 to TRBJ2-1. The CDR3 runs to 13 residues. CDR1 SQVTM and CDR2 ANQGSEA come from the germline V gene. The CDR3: CSVRQLAANEQFF.

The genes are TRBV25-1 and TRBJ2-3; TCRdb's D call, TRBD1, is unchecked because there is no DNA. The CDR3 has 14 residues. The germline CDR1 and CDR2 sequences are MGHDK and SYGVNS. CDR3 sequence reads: CASRRGVITDTQYF. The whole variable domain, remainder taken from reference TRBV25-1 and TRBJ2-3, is EADIYQTPRYLVIGTGKKITLECSQTMGHDKMYWYQQDPGMELHLIHYSYGVNSTEKGDLSSESTVSRIRTEHFPLTLESARPSHTSQYLCASRRGVITDTQYFGPGTRLTVL.

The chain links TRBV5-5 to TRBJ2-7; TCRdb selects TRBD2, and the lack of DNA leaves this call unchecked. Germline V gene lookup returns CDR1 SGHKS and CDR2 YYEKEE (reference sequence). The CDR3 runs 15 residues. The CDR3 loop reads CASSTALGLQYEQYF.

CDR3 region: CASSPLGGGGGYNEQFF. V usage is TRBV4-2 and J usage is TRBJ2-1; the TCRdb D gene call, TRBD1, has no DNA to confirm it. Germline-derived CDR1 and CDR2 are LGHNA and YNFKEQ. The CDR3 has 17 amino acids.

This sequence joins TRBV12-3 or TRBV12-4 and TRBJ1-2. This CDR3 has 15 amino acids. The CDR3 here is CASSYLGQTNYGYTF.

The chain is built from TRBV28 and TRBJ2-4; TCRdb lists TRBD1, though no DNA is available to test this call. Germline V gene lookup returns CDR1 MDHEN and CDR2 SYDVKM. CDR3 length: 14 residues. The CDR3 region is CASNRALAKNIQYF. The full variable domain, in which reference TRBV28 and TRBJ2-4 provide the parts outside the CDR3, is DVKVTQSSRYLVKRTGEKVFLECVQDMDHENMFWYRQDPGLGLRLIYFSYDVKMKEKGDIPEGYSVSREKKERFSLILESASTNQTSMYLCASNRALAKNIQYFGAGTRLSVL.

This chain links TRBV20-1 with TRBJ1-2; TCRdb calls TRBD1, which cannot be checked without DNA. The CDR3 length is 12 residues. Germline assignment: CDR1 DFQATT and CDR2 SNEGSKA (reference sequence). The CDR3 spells CSAPRGPLGYTF.

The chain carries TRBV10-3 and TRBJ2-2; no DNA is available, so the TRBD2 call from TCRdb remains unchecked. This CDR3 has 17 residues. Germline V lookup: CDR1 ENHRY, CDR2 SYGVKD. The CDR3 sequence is CAISDPAGGRGTGELFF.

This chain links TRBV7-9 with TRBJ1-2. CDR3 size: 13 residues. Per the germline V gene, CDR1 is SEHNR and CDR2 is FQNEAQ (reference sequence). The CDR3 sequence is CASSLTSYYGYTF.

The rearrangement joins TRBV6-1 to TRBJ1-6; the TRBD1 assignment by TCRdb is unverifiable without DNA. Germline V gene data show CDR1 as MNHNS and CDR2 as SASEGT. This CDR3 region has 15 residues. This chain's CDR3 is CASSGSTGLGSPLHF.

The CDR3 loop reads CASTASGARVAFF. The rearrangement uses TRBV19 and TRBJ1-1; the TRBD1 assignment by TCRdb is unverifiable without DNA. The CDR3 extends over 13 amino acids. Germline CDR1 LNHDA, CDR2 SQIVND (reference sequence). Based on the CDR3 plus reference TRBV19 and TRBJ1-1, the full variable domain is DGGITQSPKYLFRKEGQNVTLSCEQNLNHDAMYWYRQDPGQGLRLIYYSQIVNDFQKGDIAEGYSVSREKKESFPLTVTSAQKNPTAFYLCASTASGARVAFFGQGTRLTVV.

The CDR3 reads CASSLDRAGGDEQFF. The chain carries TRBV11-2 and TRBJ2-1; TCRdb returns TRBD1, unconfirmable since there is no DNA. The CDR3 has 15 residues. Germline values: CDR1 SGHAT, CDR2 FQNNGV.

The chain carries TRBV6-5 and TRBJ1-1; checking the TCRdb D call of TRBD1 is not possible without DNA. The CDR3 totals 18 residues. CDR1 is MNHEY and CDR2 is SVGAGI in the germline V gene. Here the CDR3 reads CASSYSSWDRARNTEAFF.

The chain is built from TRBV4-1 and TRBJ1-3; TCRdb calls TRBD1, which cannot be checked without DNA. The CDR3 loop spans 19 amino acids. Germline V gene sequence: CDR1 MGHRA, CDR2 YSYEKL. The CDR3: CASSQDSGQGFFSGNTIYF.

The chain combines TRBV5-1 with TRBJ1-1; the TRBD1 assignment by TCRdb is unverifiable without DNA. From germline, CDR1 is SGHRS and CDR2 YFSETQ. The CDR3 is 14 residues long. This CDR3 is CASSPQGGVTEAFF.

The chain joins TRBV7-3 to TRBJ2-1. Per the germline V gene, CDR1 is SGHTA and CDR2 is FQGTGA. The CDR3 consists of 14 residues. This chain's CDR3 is CASSLGDFANEQFF.

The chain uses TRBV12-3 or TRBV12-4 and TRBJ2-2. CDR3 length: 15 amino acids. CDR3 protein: CASSESTANTGELFF.

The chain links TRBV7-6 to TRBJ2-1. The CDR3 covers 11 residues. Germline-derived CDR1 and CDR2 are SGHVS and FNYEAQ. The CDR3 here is CASSFMNEQFF.

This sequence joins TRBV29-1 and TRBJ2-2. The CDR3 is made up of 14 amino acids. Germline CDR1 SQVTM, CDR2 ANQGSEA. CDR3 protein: CSVAGGPNTGELFF.

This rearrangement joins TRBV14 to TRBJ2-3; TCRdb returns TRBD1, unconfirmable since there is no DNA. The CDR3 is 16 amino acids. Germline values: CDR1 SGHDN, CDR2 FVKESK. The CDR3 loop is CASSQDTIWDPGTQYF. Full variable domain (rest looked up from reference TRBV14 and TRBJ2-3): EAGVTQFPSHSVIEKGQTVTLRCDPISGHDNLYWYRRVMGKEIKFLLHFVKESKQDESGMPNNRFLAERTGGTYSTLKVQPAELEDSGVYFCASSQDTIWDPGTQYFGPGTRLTVL.

Here the CDR3 reads CSAAGRQNQPQHF. This chain links TRBV20-1 with TRBJ1-5. Looked up from germline, CDR1 is DFQATT and CDR2 is SNEGSKA (reference sequence). There are 13 residues in the CDR3.

The CDR3 here is CSVLDGPLEQYF. This chain joins TRBV29-1 and TRBJ2-7; TCRdb reports TRBD2, a call that lacks DNA to check it against. CDR3 length: 12 amino acids. CDR1 and CDR2 (germline): SQVTM, ANQGSEA.

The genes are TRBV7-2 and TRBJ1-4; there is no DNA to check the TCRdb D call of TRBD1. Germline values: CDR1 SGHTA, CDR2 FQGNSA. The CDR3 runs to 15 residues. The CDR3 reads CASSPGQGKFEKLFF.

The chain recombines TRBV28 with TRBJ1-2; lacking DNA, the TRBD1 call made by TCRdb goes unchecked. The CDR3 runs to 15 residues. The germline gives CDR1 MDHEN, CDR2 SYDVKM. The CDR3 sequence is CASSSNRGLGYGYTF.

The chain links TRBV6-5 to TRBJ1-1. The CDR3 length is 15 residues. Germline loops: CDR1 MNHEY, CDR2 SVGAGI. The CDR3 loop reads CASSYRGYMNTEAFF.

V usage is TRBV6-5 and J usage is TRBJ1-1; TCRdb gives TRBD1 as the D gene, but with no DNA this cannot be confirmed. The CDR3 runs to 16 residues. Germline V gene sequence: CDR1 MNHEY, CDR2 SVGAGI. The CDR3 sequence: CASSSLQQGSVDEAFF.